A selection of T cell receptor beta chains follows, all from one sample in a study of control samples from healthy donors and cancer patients. This table comes from immunoSEQ multiplex PCR, and its TCRdb copy is limited to in-frame clones, with some not included. The sample holds about 120,000 clones, approximately 87% seen once. The sample taken for sequencing was blood. These receptor sequences come from a man aged 30 to 39 in good health. Each CDR3 is given with its conserved first and last residue. D genes are given only for firm matches. Not every row has a clone size; where given, it reads once, few, many or a size class.

v_call: TRBV12-5
clone_size: -
d_call: -
j_call: TRBJ1-1
cdr3_nt: TGTGCTAGTGGTTTGGGCGGACACCCGAACACTGAAGCTTTCTTT
cdr3_aa: CASGLGGHPNTEAFF

v_call: TRBV5-1
clone_size: -
d_call: TRBD1
j_call: TRBJ1-2
cdr3_nt: TGCGCCAGCAGCTCGACAGGGCCAAACTATGGCTACACCTTC
cdr3_aa: CASSSTGPNYGYTF

v_call: TRBV5-1
clone_size: -
d_call: -
j_call: TRBJ1-6
cdr3_nt: TGCGCCAGCAGCTTGGAAATGGTCGGGGGTGGGTCACCCCTCCACTTT
cdr3_aa: CASSLEMVGGGSPLHF

v_call: TRBV14
clone_size: -
d_call: TRBD1
j_call: TRBJ1-4
cdr3_nt: TGTGCCAGCAGCCAGGGAGGGACAGGCCCTTCTGAAAAACTGTTTTTT
cdr3_aa: CASSQGGTGPSEKLFF

v_call: TRBV12-5
clone_size: -
d_call: -
j_call: TRBJ1-1
cdr3_nt: TGTGCTAGTGGCTTCTGGACCATGAACACTGAAGCTTTCTTT
cdr3_aa: CASGFWTMNTEAFF

v_call: TRBV5-4
clone_size: -
d_call: -
j_call: TRBJ2-1
cdr3_nt: TGTGCCAGCAGCTTGAATGGTGAACGGGGTCAGTTCTTC
cdr3_aa: CASSLNGERGQFF

v_call: TRBV5-1
clone_size: -
d_call: TRBD2
j_call: TRBJ2-3
cdr3_nt: TGCGCCAGCAGCTTGACTGGGGAGGGAGATACGCAGTATTTT
cdr3_aa: CASSLTGEGDTQYF

v_call: TRBV6-1
clone_size: -
d_call: -
j_call: TRBJ1-2
cdr3_nt: TGTGCCAGCAGTGCTCGCCCGGCAGGGGCGACACAGTATGGCTACACCTTC
cdr3_aa: CASSARPAGATQYGYTF

v_call: TRBV6-6
clone_size: -
d_call: TRBD2
j_call: TRBJ2-1
cdr3_nt: TGTGCCAGCATGAACGGGGGGGCCCGAAACAATGAGCAGTTCTTC
cdr3_aa: CASMNGGARNNEQFF

v_call: TRBV12-5
clone_size: -
d_call: TRBD1
j_call: TRBJ1-4
cdr3_nt: TGTGCTAGTGGTTCCGTTCCTACAGGGACAGTCGGAAAACTGTTTTTT
cdr3_aa: CASGSVPTGTVGKLFF

v_call: TRBV18
clone_size: once
d_call: TRBD1
j_call: TRBJ1-6
cdr3_nt: TGTGCCAGCTCACCGGGACAGGGGGGTTCACCCCTCCACTTT
cdr3_aa: CASSPGQGGSPLHF

v_call: TRBV6-5
clone_size: -
d_call: -
j_call: TRBJ1-6
cdr3_nt: TGTGCCAGCACGGCAGGGGCTAATTCACCCCTCCACTTT
cdr3_aa: CASTAGANSPLHF

v_call: TRBV10-1
clone_size: -
d_call: -
j_call: TRBJ1-1
cdr3_nt: TGCGCCAGCATGGCTCTTCCACGGGGGACTGAAGCTTTCTTT
cdr3_aa: CASMALPRGTEAFF

v_call: TRBV12-3/TRBV12-4
clone_size: -
d_call: -
j_call: TRBJ1-5
cdr3_nt: TGTGCCAGCAGTATCTTGAGGGACCAGCCCCAGCATTTT
cdr3_aa: CASSILRDQPQHF

v_call: TRBV5-8
clone_size: -
d_call: TRBD1
j_call: TRBJ2-4
cdr3_nt: TGTGCCAGCAGCACGGGACAGGGCGAAAACATTCAGTACTTC
cdr3_aa: CASSTGQGENIQYF

v_call: TRBV4-1
clone_size: once
d_call: TRBD1
j_call: TRBJ2-5
cdr3_nt: TGCGCCAGCAGCCCCGGGACAGACATCCAAGAGACCCAGTACTTC
cdr3_aa: CASSPGTDIQETQYF

v_call: TRBV5-1
clone_size: -
d_call: -
j_call: TRBJ2-2
cdr3_nt: TGCGCCAGCAGCCCCGGACGGGGAGAGATCGGGGAGCTGTTTTTT
cdr3_aa: CASSPGRGEIGELFF

v_call: TRBV19
clone_size: -
d_call: -
j_call: TRBJ2-4
cdr3_nt: TGTGCCAGTAGTAGGACGGGGTCTCCAGGGGCCAAAAACATTCAGTACTTC
cdr3_aa: CASSRTGSPGAKNIQYF

v_call: TRBV30
clone_size: -
d_call: -
j_call: TRBJ1-1
cdr3_nt: TGTGCCTGGAGTGTTGCTGGGAGAAAGAACACTGAAGCTTTCTTT
cdr3_aa: CAWSVAGRKNTEAFF

v_call: TRBV2
clone_size: -
d_call: -
j_call: TRBJ1-4
cdr3_nt: TGTGCCAGCAGTGGACAGCAGACATTTAATGAAAAACTGTTTTTT
cdr3_aa: CASSGQQTFNEKLFF

v_call: TRBV5-6
clone_size: -
d_call: -
j_call: TRBJ2-5
cdr3_nt: TGTGCCAGCAGCGGCGGAGGGGTGACCCAGTACTTC
cdr3_aa: CASSGGGVTQYF

v_call: TRBV11-2
clone_size: -
d_call: -
j_call: TRBJ2-5
cdr3_nt: TGTGCCAGCAGCTTAAGGGTGGACAGCCAAGAGACCCAGTACTTC
cdr3_aa: CASSLRVDSQETQYF

v_call: TRBV29-1
clone_size: -
d_call: -
j_call: TRBJ2-1
cdr3_nt: TGCAGCGTTGGGGGTACTAGTTCGGGTGAGCAGTTCTTC
cdr3_aa: CSVGGTSSGEQFF

v_call: TRBV7-2
clone_size: -
d_call: -
j_call: TRBJ1-2
cdr3_nt: TGTGCCAGCACCTTCTCCCCTAGGGCTGACTATGGCTACACCTTC
cdr3_aa: CASTFSPRADYGYTF

v_call: TRBV30
clone_size: -
d_call: -
j_call: TRBJ1-1
cdr3_nt: TGTGCCTGGAGCACTATCAAGGGGGCTGAAGCTTTCTTT
cdr3_aa: CAWSTIKGAEAFF

v_call: TRBV2
clone_size: -
d_call: -
j_call: TRBJ2-1
cdr3_nt: TGTGCCAGCAGTGAATTAGAGAGTGAGCAGTTCTTC
cdr3_aa: CASSELESEQFF

v_call: TRBV7-2
clone_size: -
d_call: -
j_call: TRBJ1-1
cdr3_nt: TGTGCCAGCAGCCTCGGACAGTTGAACACTGAAGCTTTCTTT
cdr3_aa: CASSLGQLNTEAFF

v_call: TRBV5-1
clone_size: -
d_call: TRBD1
j_call: TRBJ1-1
cdr3_nt: TGCGCCAGCAGCTTGTGGATATCGGGACAGGTGGGGGTGAACACTGAAGCTTTCTTT
cdr3_aa: CASSLWISGQVGVNTEAFF